This paragraph reports one TCR beta chain. Its binding antigen is unknown. No qualities accompany the bases; no much larger clone lies one base away. For sequencing of the TCRbeta CDR3 region, genomic DNA was extracted from the sorted cells. The immunoSEQ Assay was used to sequence the TCRbeta CDR3 regions. The source is immuneACCESS, and TCRdb retained only in-frame sequences with V and J called. Part of the clones is not carried over; for the studies checked, unresolved V genes explain less than half of this, and the remainder is unexplained. For this sample the table gives some 76,000 clones, of which about 85% were detected only once. Around 1.8% of the sample belongs to the ten largest clones. These data originate in a study of OX40 agonist ivuxolimab in advanced cancers. For the wider study: The costimulatory receptor OX40 (CD134) was targeted by ivuxolimab, a fully human IgG2 agonistic monoclonal antibody. Intravenous ivuxolimab was administered to patients every 2 weeks at six dose levels: 0.01, 0.1, 0.3, 1.5, 3 and 10 mg/kg. Among the approximately 50 dose-escalation patients, some 19 had hepatocellular carcinoma, 15 or so melanoma, 9 renal cell carcinoma and 9 head and neck cancer. In the dose-escalation cohort, more than 80% of patients were male, and the mean age was approximately 60 years with a range of roughly 23 to 79. Patients were allowed to have had prior anti-PD-1, anti-PD-L1 or anti-CTLA-4 therapy, and 40% of the dose-escalation patients had been treated with checkpoint inhibitors. Partial responses were achieved by three dose-escalation patients, of whom one had hepatocellular carcinoma and two had cutaneous melanoma. The point of sequencing TCRbeta in the periphery was to test whether ivuxolimab changed TCR sequence diversity and drove clonal T-cell expansion. The monotherapy dose-escalation portion (N of about 57 patients) of the phase I ivuxolimab trial is reported in the paper.

On the study overall, not on this receptor specifically: Which antigens the clonally expanded peripheral T cells were specific for was not determined. Low levels of normalized T-cell clonal expansion were also shown by some nonresponding patients. In the 0.1-3.0 mg/kg groups, partial responders had among the lowest normalized peripheral clonal expansion, particularly in CD8+ T cells. After ivuxolimab, expanded clones were on average more numerous among CD8+ T cells than among CD4+ T cells. At doses from 0.1 to 3.0 mg/kg, clonal expansion was seen in both CD4+ and CD8+ blood T cells between baseline and week 6.

Patients with autoimmune disease history or receiving systemic immunosuppression were excluded from the trial. Peripheral blood for TCR sequencing was collected from all dose cohorts at baseline, on cycle 4 day 1, and on cycle 7 day 1. Samples were obtained from an open-label, multicenter, first-in-human phase I dose-escalation trial of ivuxolimab. Adults with locally advanced or metastatic head and neck squamous cell, hepatocellular, melanoma or renal cell carcinoma were enrolled in the trial. CD4+ and CD8+ T cells were sorted separately from peripheral blood before TCR sequencing. The cysteine opens and the phenylalanine closes a CDR3 of 16 amino acids. Left in the record is the CDR3 DNA by itself, 48 bases read in frame from the first base.

Sequencing was performed on CD4+ or CD8+ T cells sorted from blood, taken in a trial of the OX40 agonist ivuxolimab. The receptor was derived from an adult with an advanced solid tumor such as melanoma, head and neck, liver or kidney cancer. Recombination joined TRBV21-1 with TRBJ2-7. TRBV21-1 is shown as a pseudogene. This receptor has the CDR3 CASSPSSRTMDYEQYF. The nucleotide sequence is given as TGTGCCAGCAGCCCCTCCTCGCGCACCATGGACTACGAGCAGTACTTC.